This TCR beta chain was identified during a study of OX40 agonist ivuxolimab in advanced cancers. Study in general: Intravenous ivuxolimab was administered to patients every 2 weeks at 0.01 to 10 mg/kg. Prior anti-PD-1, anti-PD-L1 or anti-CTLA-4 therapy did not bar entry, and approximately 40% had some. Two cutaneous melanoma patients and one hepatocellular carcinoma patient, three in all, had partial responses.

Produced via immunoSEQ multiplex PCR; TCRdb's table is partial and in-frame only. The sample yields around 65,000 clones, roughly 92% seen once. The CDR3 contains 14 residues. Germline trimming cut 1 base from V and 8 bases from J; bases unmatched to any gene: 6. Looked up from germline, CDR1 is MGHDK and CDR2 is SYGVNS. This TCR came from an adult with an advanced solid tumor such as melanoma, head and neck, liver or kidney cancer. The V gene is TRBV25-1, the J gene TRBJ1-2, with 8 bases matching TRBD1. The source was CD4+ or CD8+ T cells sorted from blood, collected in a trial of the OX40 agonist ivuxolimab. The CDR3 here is CASSELETGDGYTF. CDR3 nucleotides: TGTGCCAGCAGTGAATTGGAGACAGGGGACGGCTACACCTTC.